The present TCR beta chain was sequenced within a study of T cell changes during pregnancy in multiple sclerosis. TCRdb keeps only in-frame clones here, not all; method: immunoSEQ multiplex PCR. The sample has tens of thousands of clones, almost 95% seen once. V was shortened by 1 base and J by 1 base, with 9 bases between the two germline ends. Looked up from germline, CDR1 is SGHNT and CDR2 is YENEEA. This CDR3 region has 15 residues. The rearrangement joins TRBV11-3 to TRBJ2-3; D gene ambiguous. Material for sequencing was peripheral blood. This clonotype was sampled from a female donor with multiple sclerosis, enrolled in a pregnancy study. CDR3 nucleotides: TGTGCCAGCAGCTTAGGACTTTCCCGCACAGATACGCAGTATTTT. Its translation: CASSLGLSRTDTQYF.